Reported below is one T cell receptor beta chain. Its antigen is unknown. Per the authors' pipeline: Each library had about 2 to 3.6 million CDR3 reads and about 95,000 to nearly 550,000 clonotypes. One entry per CDR3 protein results from TCRdb running MiXCR on the 5' RACE reads. The authors' filters were not applied to this entry. The sample consists of hundreds of thousands of distinct CDR3 sequences, 25% to 35% of them appearing once. Three pairs of healthy female monozygous twins were the donors. The data originate from a study of identical twins' blood T cells. V dropped 6 bases and J dropped 0 bases, with 6 bases sitting between them. The germline gives CDR1 SGHRS, CDR2 YFSETQ. The CDR3 extends over 13 amino acids. The study, taken as a whole, reports: Top TCRbeta clonotypes were shared more with twin than unrelated donors.

The chain carries TRBV5-1 and TRBJ2-2; no clear D gene. Source material: PBMCs. The source of this sequence is a woman aged 18 to 55 in good health. The CDR3 DNA is TGCGCCAGCACTCTTACGAACACCGGGGAGCTGTTTTTT. Translating gives CASTLTNTGELFF.